The entry below gives a single T cell receptor beta chain sequence along with its context. It has no known antigen specificity. Base quality data are lacking; no much larger clone is found one base away. The CDR3 contains 15 residues, cysteine and phenylalanine counted. The only DNA kept is the CDR3, 45 bases in frame from the first base. V loses 2 bases of germline sequence and J loses 1 base, and the interval between the two ends is 9 bases. Looking up the germline V gene yields CDR1 MNHNS and CDR2 SASEGT. These data belong to a study of blood T cell repertoires in COVID-19 (dated by TCRdb to 2019 to 2021). Regarding the study in general: Samples covering the acute and convalescent phases of COVID-19 were provided by collaborators in the United States, Italy and Spain. The material from the prospective study consisted of cDNA or gDNA derived from T cells, B-cell-depleted T cells, or PBMCs. Subjects who had been exposed to COVID-19, were actively infected with it, or had recovered from it provided the deeply sampled blood TCRbeta repertoires that made up the dataset. A freely available public database, intended as a resource for researchers studying the immune response to SARS-CoV-2, is where the repertoires were released. Samples came from the ongoing ImmuneRACE study (first 160 participants) plus 1,254 subjects from 6 global collaborators. Sample metadata almost always included a de-identified subject ID, COVID-19 status, age in years and sex. Where available, HLA class I and class II types were taken from metadata supplied by the sample provider and were not determined by assay-based typing.

TCRbeta CDR3 regions were amplified from genomic DNA using the immunoSEQ Assay, a bias-controlled multiplex PCR. The authors processed their data as follows. Within the assay, amplification of reference gene primers was used to estimate how many nucleated cells each sample contained. To quantify the absolute abundance of each unique TCRbeta CDR3 rearrangement, sequence reads were collapsed and filtered. For each sample, productive Simpson clonality was calculated as the square root of Simpson's diversity index over productive rearrangements. TCRdb mirrors the immuneACCESS table, restricted to in-frame sequences. Some clones are absent from its copies; in checked studies, under half trace to an unresolved V gene, and the reason for the others is unknown. The DNA gave D and trimming, while V, J and clone size come from that table. The sample table records under 350,000 clones; 80% to 90% of these occur just once. The ten largest account for approximately 4.4% of the sample.

Broad study findings and their caveats: Clinical and demographic metadata were provided uncurated, with the amount varying by source and participant.

Participants in the prospective study were aged roughly 18 to 100 years, lived in 24 United States geographic areas, and enrolled through a virtual design. To assign participants to cohorts, the prospective study relied on clinical history that participants themselves reported in a screening survey and a study questionnaire. In the prospective study, mobile phlebotomists collected whole blood, serum and a nasopharyngeal or oropharyngeal swab from each participant. Over a roughly 2-month period, participants in the prospective study had the option of providing additional blood draws and questionnaires. Blood samples from the prospective study were shipped frozen or at room temperature prior to DNA extraction.

The material sequenced was PBMCs or T cells enriched from blood (not recorded which). The TCR originated in a middle-aged woman with acute COVID-19. Rearrangement joined TRBV6-1 to TRBJ1-5; there is no confident call for the D gene. The CDR3 in this case is CASSEWSGSNQPQHF. The DNA is TGTGCCAGCAGTGAATGGAGCGGGAGCAATCAGCCCCAGCATTTT.